The 31 T cell receptor beta chains below come from one sample, sequenced in a study of blood T cell repertoires in COVID-19. Only in-frame clones appear in the TCRdb table, and some are missing; sequencing was by immunoSEQ multiplex PCR. The repertoire holds about 310,000 clones, with 90% as singletons. Sequenced input: PBMCs or T cells enriched from blood (not recorded which). These receptors all stem from a young woman with acute COVID-19.

The V call is TRBV28, the J call TRBJ1-5, with TRBD1 identical over 7 bases. The ends lost 6 bases at V and 4 bases at J; junction bases unmatched: 18. The CDR3 runs 18 residues. Germline lookup yields CDR1 MDHEN and CDR2 SYDVKM. The CDR3 sequence is CASRVIKLTGFGNQPQHF. CDR3 coding DNA: TGTGCCAGCAGGGTGATTAAATTGACAGGGTTCGGTAATCAGCCCCAGCATTTT.

The chain employs TRBV4-1 and TRBJ2-1, with 8 bases that match TRBD2. Germline V gene lookup returns CDR1 MGHRA and CDR2 YSYEKL. The ends lost 1 base at V and 6 bases at J; junction bases unmatched: 5. The CDR3 length is 15 residues. CDR3 nucleotide sequence: TGCGCCAGCAGCCAAGGGGCGGGAGGTTCCAATGAGCAGTTCTTC. Encoded protein: CASSQGAGGSNEQFF.

The rearrangement joins TRBV7-3 to TRBJ2-2; D gene uncertain. The CDR3 totals 14 residues. Trimming stripped 3 bases from V and 1 base from J, with 6 bases between. Germline V gene data show CDR1 as SGHTA and CDR2 as FQGTGA. In DNA form, the CDR3 reads TGTGCCAGCAGCTTCGGAGAGAACACCGGGGAGCTGTTTTTT. Translating gives CASSFGENTGELFF.

The CDR3 DNA follows: TGTGCCAGCAGCTCCGGGACTTCCAATGAGCAGTTCTTC. Translated, it gives CASSSGTSNEQFF. V is TRBV6-5 and J is TRBJ2-1; perhaps TRBD2 as D (6 bases). Deletions cut 6 bases from V and 6 bases from J, with 12 bases between. The V gene's germline CDR1 is MNHEY and CDR2 SVGAGI. The CDR3 is 13 residues long.

Here the CDR3 reads CSGARDRVGSLNTEAFF. The CDR3, as DNA: TGCAGCGGCGCGCGGGACAGGGTAGGATCCTTGAACACTGAAGCTTTCTTT. This chain uses TRBV29-1 with TRBJ1-1; 9 bases map to TRBD1. This CDR3 spans 17 amino acids. J gave up 0 bases and V 7 bases, and 15 bases lay outside the gene matches. Looked up from germline, CDR1 is SQVTM and CDR2 is ANQGSEA.

The chain has TRBV6-1 and TRBJ2-7; 10 bases map to TRBD2. V lost 3 bases and J lost 3; bases outside the gene matches: 2. Germline V gene data show CDR1 as MNHNS and CDR2 as SASEGT. CDR3 length: 14 amino acids. The CDR3 spells CASSDRTSGYEQYF. In DNA, the CDR3 is TGTGCCAGCAGTGACAGGACTAGCGGCTACGAGCAGTACTTC.

The chain couples TRBV9 to TRBJ2-5, with TRBD1 identical over 11 bases. This CDR3 has 16 residues. In germline, CDR1 is SGDLS, CDR2 YYNGEE. After removal of 3 bases from V and 9 bases from J, the junction contained 13 bases not matched to a gene. CDR3 sequence: CASSGSGTGGRVAQYF. CDR3 sequence (DNA): TGTGCCAGCAGCGGTTCCGGGACAGGGGGAAGGGTCGCCCAGTACTTC.

This chain connects TRBV1 to TRBJ1-3; the table's D call, TRBD1, has no DNA check behind it. TRBV1 corresponds to a pseudogene. This CDR3 region has 16 residues. The CDR3: CTSSQRTGNSGNTIYF. The CDR3, as DNA: TGCACCAGCAGCCAGCGGACAGGCAACTCTGGAAACACCATATATTTT.

The V gene is TRBV10-1, the J gene TRBJ2-3; D perhaps matches TRBD1 (6 bases). The germline CDR1 and CDR2 sequences are WNHNN and SYGVQD (reference sequence). V lost 2 bases, J lost 1 base, and 13 bases lay in between. The CDR3 has 16 residues. CDR3 protein: CASSEIQAGGTDTQYF. The CDR3 nucleotides are TGCGCCAGCAGTGAGATTCAGGCAGGGGGCACAGATACGCAGTATTTT.

The chain carries TRBV28 and TRBJ1-1; D gene uncertain. V lost 3 bases and J 0 bases, leaving 8 bases between the germline ends. CDR1 and CDR2 from the germline V gene are MDHEN and SYDVKM. The CDR3 has 14 amino acids. CDR3 coding DNA: TGTGCCAGCAGTTTTCCTTTAATGAACACTGAAGCTTTCTTT. Protein: CASSFPLMNTEAFF.

The chain is built from TRBV7-8 and TRBJ2-1, with 8 bases that match TRBD2. J gave up 15 bases and V 4 bases, and 11 bases lay outside the gene matches. This CDR3 has 13 amino acids. Germline assignment: CDR1 SGHVS and CDR2 FQNEAQ. CDR3 in amino acids: CASSSRTSPGAFF. The CDR3 DNA reads as TGTGCCAGCAGCTCCAGGACTAGCCCAGGGGCGTTCTTC.

The gene calls are TRBV19 and TRBJ1-1, with D possibly TRBD1 on 5 matching bases. Trimming cost V 6 bases and J 0 bases, with 8 bases left between them. The CDR3 length is 13 residues. Germline V gene lookup returns CDR1 LNHDA and CDR2 SQIVND (reference sequence). The CDR3 reads CASRTVMNTEAFF. The CDR3, as DNA: TGTGCCAGTAGGACAGTCATGAACACTGAAGCTTTCTTT.

This sequence joins TRBV7-2 and TRBJ2-7; a possible D gene is TRBD1 (6 bases). CDR1 and CDR2 from the germline V gene are SGHTA and FQGNSA. The CDR3 has 14 amino acids. The V end was cut by 2 bases, the J end by 2 bases, with 10 bases between. The CDR3 here is CASSLIQGTYEQYF. The CDR3 nucleotides are TGTGCCAGCAGCTTAATACAGGGTACCTACGAGCAGTACTTC.

The gene calls are TRBV14 and TRBJ2-7; 12 nucleotides match TRBD2. CDR1 is SGHDN and CDR2 is FVKESK in the germline V gene. The CDR3 covers 21 residues. The V gene end was trimmed by 2 bases and the J gene end by 2 bases; junction bases not matched to a gene: 19. The CDR3 DNA sequence: TGTGCCAGCAGCCAAATCAACGGAGCCGGGACTAGCGGGTACCCGACCTACGAGCAGTACTTC. It is translated as CASSQINGAGTSGYPTYEQYF.

V and J are TRBV6-4 and TRBJ2-3; D is unclear. CDR1 and CDR2 from the germline V gene are MRHNA and SNTAGT. V lost 2 bases and J lost 2, with 11 bases in between. CDR3 length: 15 amino acids. The CDR3 is CASSDKADLTDTQYF. The CDR3 bases are TGTGCCAGCAGTGACAAGGCGGATCTCACAGATACGCAGTATTTT.

The V call is TRBV29-1, the J call TRBJ2-1, with 7 bases fitting TRBD2. The V gene end was trimmed by 5 bases and the J gene end by 6 bases; junction bases not matched to a gene: 7. CDR1 SQVTM and CDR2 ANQGSEA come from the germline V gene. This CDR3 is built from 13 residues. CDR3 DNA sequence: TGCAGCGTTCGGCGGGAGCGACTCAATGAGCAGTTCTTC. This codes for CSVRRERLNEQFF.

The chain is built from TRBV19 and TRBJ2-1, with D maybe TRBD2 (6 bases). The CDR3 has 14 amino acids. The V gene lost 10 bases and the J gene lost 4 bases, with 17 bases spanning the gap. Germline-derived CDR1 and CDR2 are LNHDA and SQIVND (reference sequence). CDR3 coding DNA: TGTGCCACCATAGGTAGCGGTCTTTACAATGAGCAGTTCTTC. Translated: CATIGSGLYNEQFF.

This clone was seen just once. The rearrangement uses TRBV27 and TRBJ1-2; no clear D gene. Between the trimmed V and J ends, which lost 6 bases and 4 bases, there was a span of 18 bases. The CDR3 length is 15 residues. Germline assignment: CDR1 MNHEY and CDR2 SMNVEV (reference sequence). CDR3 loop: CASRTGIFGVYGYTF. The CDR3 DNA reads TGTGCCAGCAGAACGGGGATTTTCGGGGTCTATGGCTACACCTTC.

This clone was counted a single time. CDR3 amino acids: CATRSVAGGLGEQYF. CDR3 coding DNA: TGCGCCACCAGGAGCGTAGCGGGAGGTCTGGGCGAGCAGTACTTC. The chain recombines TRBV5-1 with TRBJ2-7, with 10 positions matching TRBD2. This CDR3 is built from 15 residues. The germline V gene encodes CDR1 SGHRS and CDR2 YFSETQ. The V gene end was trimmed by 9 bases and the J gene end by 6 bases; junction bases not matched to a gene: 15.

The V call is TRBV19, the J call TRBJ1-5; D uncertain. The CDR3 is 13 residues long. The V gene's germline CDR1 is LNHDA and CDR2 SQIVND (reference sequence). Trimming left V 3 bases short and J 6 bases short, with 9 bases between. The CDR3 bases are TGTGCCAGTAGTATGATCGGTGCTCAGCCCCAGCATTTT. Protein sequence: CASSMIGAQPQHF.

This chain uses TRBV27 with TRBJ2-2; 10 positions match TRBD2. The CDR3 contains 17 residues. Germline assignment: CDR1 MNHEY and CDR2 SMNVEV (reference sequence). The V gene end was trimmed by 1 base and the J gene end by 2 bases; junction bases not matched to a gene: 4. In DNA, the CDR3 is TGTGCCAGCAGTTTATTCTTACTAGCGGGAAACACCGGGGAGCTGTTTTTT. Residues: CASSLFLLAGNTGELFF.

The V call is TRBV6-5, the J call TRBJ1-2, with D hard to call. CDR3 length equals 13 residues. Per the germline V gene, CDR1 is MNHEY and CDR2 is SVGAGI. Trimming cost V 2 bases and J 6 bases, with 10 bases left between them. The CDR3 region has the DNA TGTGCCAGCAGTTACGTCGGGGATAATGGCTACACCTTC. Its protein is CASSYVGDNGYTF.

This sequence joins TRBV19 and TRBJ2-1; 11 bases are shared with TRBD1. Germline-derived CDR1 and CDR2 are LNHDA and SQIVND (reference sequence). This CDR3 region has 14 residues. The V segment lost 6 bases and the J segment 5 bases; nucleotides outside the gene matches: 3. DNA for the CDR3: TGTGCCAGTAGGTGGGACAGGGGGGACAATGAGCAGTTCTTC. This translates into CASRWDRGDNEQFF.

This rearrangement joins TRBV5-1 to TRBJ2-2; 9 bases are shared with TRBD1. This CDR3 is 16 amino acids long. The junction had 7 bases not matched to a gene; V was cut back by 5 bases and J by 2 bases. From germline, CDR1 is SGHRS and CDR2 YFSETQ. The CDR3 here is CASRTGQGTNTGELFF. CDR3 bases: TGCGCCAGCAGAACGGGACAGGGTACCAACACCGGGGAGCTGTTTTTT.

J is TRBJ1-1 and V is TRBV28; 7 nucleotides match TRBD1. Per the germline V gene, CDR1 is MDHEN and CDR2 is SYDVKM. With 6 bases clipped from V and 1 base from J, the junction kept 14 bases outside the gene matches. This CDR3 region has 17 residues. The CDR3, as DNA: TGTGCCAGCAGCCTAATTAGCCCAGGGGGTAGGAACACTGAAGCTTTCTTT. This gives the protein CASSLISPGGRNTEAFF.

This clone was recorded only once. The J gene is TRBJ1-3, the V gene TRBV7-6; D gene ambiguous. This CDR3 has 17 residues. Trimming left V 1 base short and J 0 bases short, with 13 bases between. Germline V gives CDR1 SGHVS, CDR2 FNYEAQ. In DNA, the CDR3 is TGTGCCAGCAGCTTAGACAACTACGCAGCCTCTGGAAACACCATATATTTT. Its translation: CASSLDNYAASGNTIYF.

The chain recombines TRBV2 with TRBJ2-1; 10 bases agree with TRBD2. J was trimmed by 2 bases and V by 9 bases; bases with no gene match: 4. Germline V gives CDR1 SNHLY, CDR2 FYNNEI. The CDR3 covers 14 residues. The CDR3 spells CARAGGEAYNEQFF. DNA for the CDR3: TGTGCCAGAGCGGGGGGGGAAGCCTACAATGAGCAGTTCTTC.

This clone was observed a few times. The chain joins TRBV19 to TRBJ1-5; possible D gene TRBD1, 5 bases. With 10 bases removed from V and 9 bases from J, the gap between germline ends came to 22 bases. The CDR3 sequence is 14 residues long. Germline V CDR1 and CDR2: LNHDA, SQIVND (reference sequence). The CDR3 loop reads CATSPPWGLSPQHF. The CDR3 bases are TGTGCCACGAGCCCCCCGTGGGGCTTATCGCCCCAGCATTTT.

This chain joins TRBV27 and TRBJ2-3; 7 bases are a match to TRBD2. Per the germline V gene, CDR1 is MNHEY and CDR2 is SMNVEV (reference sequence). This CDR3 spans 16 amino acids. V shed 2 bases, J shed 2 bases, and the junction held 7 bases outside the gene matches. For the CDR3, the DNA is TGTGCCAGCAGTTTAGTCCGGCGGGAGATCACAGATACGCAGTATTTT. It translates to CASSLVRREITDTQYF.

The chain couples TRBV10-3 to TRBJ1-1, with a weak D call TRBD1 (6 bases). CDR1 is ENHRY and CDR2 is SYGVKD in the germline V gene. This CDR3 comprises 16 residues. With 7 bases removed from V and 5 bases from J, the gap between germline ends came to 23 bases. CDR3 region: CAIIPTGGQGKTEAFF. The CDR3 nucleotides are TGTGCCATCATACCAACGGGGGGCCAGGGAAAAACTGAAGCTTTCTTT.

The rearrangement uses TRBV2 and TRBJ2-2; 8 bases map to TRBD2. Per the germline V gene, CDR1 is SNHLY and CDR2 is FYNNEI. V trimming: 7 bases; J trimming: 3 bases; junction bases outside the gene matches: 10. This CDR3 has 16 residues. The CDR3 loop reads CASKGFTGGYTGELFF. The CDR3 DNA is TGTGCCAGCAAGGGCTTTACGGGAGGGTACACCGGGGAGCTGTTTTTT.